This TCR beta chain was identified in a study of blood T cell repertoires in COVID-19. Study background: Whether acute or convalescent, the COVID-19 samples came from the United States, Italy and Spain. Sources were T cells, B-cell-depleted T cells, or PBMCs; the material itself was cDNA or gDNA.

This clone was counted only a few times. V was shortened by 6 bases and J by 6 bases, with 15 bases between the two germline ends. Germline lookup yields CDR1 MNHEY and CDR2 SVGAGI. CDR3 size: 15 residues. Original methodology: Amplification of reference gene primers was used by the study to estimate nucleated cell counts. Sequenced by immunoSEQ multiplex PCR; TCRdb stores in-frame clones only, minus some. D and trimming were read from the DNA, whereas the V and J calls and clone size are those reported in that table. The repertoire holds 120,000 or so clones, with roughly 90% as singletons. Sample: peripheral blood. The chain uses TRBV6-5 and TRBJ1-6; weak D call: TRBD1 (6 bases). The receptor comes from a man aged 45-65 years with acute or convalescent COVID-19. The CDR3: CASSILTGSNSPLHF. CDR3 nucleotide sequence: TGTGCCAGCAGCATCCTAACAGGGTCTAATTCACCCCTCCACTTT.